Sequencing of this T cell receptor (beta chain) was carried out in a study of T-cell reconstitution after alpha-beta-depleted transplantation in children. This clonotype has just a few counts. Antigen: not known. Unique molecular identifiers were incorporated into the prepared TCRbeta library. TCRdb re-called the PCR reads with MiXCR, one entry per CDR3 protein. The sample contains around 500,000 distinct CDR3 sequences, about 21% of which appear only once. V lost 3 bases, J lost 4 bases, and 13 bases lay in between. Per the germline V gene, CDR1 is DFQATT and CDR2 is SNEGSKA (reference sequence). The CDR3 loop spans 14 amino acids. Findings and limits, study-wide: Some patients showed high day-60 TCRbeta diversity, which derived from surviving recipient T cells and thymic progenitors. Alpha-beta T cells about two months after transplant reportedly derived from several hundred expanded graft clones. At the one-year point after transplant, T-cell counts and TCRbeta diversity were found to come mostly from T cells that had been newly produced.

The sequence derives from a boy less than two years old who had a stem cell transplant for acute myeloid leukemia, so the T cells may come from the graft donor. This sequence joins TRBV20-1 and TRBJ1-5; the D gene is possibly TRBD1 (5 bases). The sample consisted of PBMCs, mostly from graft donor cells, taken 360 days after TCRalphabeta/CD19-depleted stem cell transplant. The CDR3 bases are TGCAGTGCTAGCCCTGACAGTTCAAATCAGCCCCAGCATTTT. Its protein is CSASPDSSNQPQHF.